Sequencing of this TCR beta chain was carried out in a study of cytomegalovirus exposure and HLA in healthy donors. The PCR ran on 60 Vbeta and 13 Jbeta primers. TCRdb keeps only in-frame clones here, not all; method: immunoSEQ multiplex PCR. The sample contains approximately 100,000 clones, more than 75% of which appear only once. CDR3 size: 18 residues. V was pared by 4 bases and J by 5 bases, with 11 bases of the junction left unmatched. Germline CDR1 is SGHTA and CDR2 is FQGNSA. The chain links TRBV7-2 to TRBJ2-3, with 14 bases matching TRBD2. The sequence derives from a woman aged 40 to 55 in good health and CMV-seropositive. The sequencing input was PBMCs. The chain's CDR3 is CASSSGLAGDLVEDTQYF. In nucleotides, the CDR3 is TGTGCCAGCAGCTCGGGACTAGCGGGGGATCTTGTCGAAGATACGCAGTATTTT.